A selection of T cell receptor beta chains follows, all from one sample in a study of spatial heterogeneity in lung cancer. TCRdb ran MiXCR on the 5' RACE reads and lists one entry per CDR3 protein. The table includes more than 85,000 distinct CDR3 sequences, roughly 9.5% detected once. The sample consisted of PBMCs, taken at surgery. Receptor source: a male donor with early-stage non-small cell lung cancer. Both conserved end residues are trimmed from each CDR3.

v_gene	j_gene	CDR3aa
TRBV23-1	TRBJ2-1	ASSPPGGGLNEQF
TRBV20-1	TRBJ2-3	SARDSDSYTQY
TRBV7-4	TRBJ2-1	ASSLQAGAGYNEQF
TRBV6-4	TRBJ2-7	ASSPEDEQY
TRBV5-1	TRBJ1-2	ASSLETGYTGGYT
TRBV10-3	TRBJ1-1	AITQGRDRTEAF
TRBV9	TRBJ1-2	ASSVGERDYGYT
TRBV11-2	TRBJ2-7	ASSFLSGRDYEQY
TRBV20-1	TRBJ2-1	SAIRQGGVNEQF
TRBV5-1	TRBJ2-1	ASSLGLAGGYNEQF
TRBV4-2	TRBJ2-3	ASSQDGQGWAQY
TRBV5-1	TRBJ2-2	ASRLVVSTGELF
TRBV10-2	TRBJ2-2	ASSWRNGELF
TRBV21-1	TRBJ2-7	ASSDRDREENSYEQY
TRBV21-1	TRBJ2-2	ASSGRDSHTGELF
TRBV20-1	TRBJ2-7	SASSGTSGDYEQY
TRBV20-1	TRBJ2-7	SAWGRRGGEQY
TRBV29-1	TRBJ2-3	SVFPGGDTQY
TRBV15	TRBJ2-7	ATMLYTSYEQY
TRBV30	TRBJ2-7	AWSTDRDEQY
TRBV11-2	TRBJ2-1	ASSFGTSHEQF
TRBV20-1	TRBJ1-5	SASIVGGDQPQH
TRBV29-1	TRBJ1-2	SVSAGVYGYT
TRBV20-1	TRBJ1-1	SARQGETEAF
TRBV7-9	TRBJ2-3	ASSFSGTRMNGDTQY
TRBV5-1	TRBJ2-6	ASSPGRSGANVLT
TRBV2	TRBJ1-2	ASNPQGADYGYT
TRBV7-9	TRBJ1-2	ASSLAGQDPRGYT
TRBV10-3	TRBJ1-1	AIKGQMNTEAF
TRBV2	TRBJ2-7	ASRGTGRGYEQY
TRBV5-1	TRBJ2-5	ASSLSHREETQY
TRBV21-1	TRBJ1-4	ASTPGGREKEKLF
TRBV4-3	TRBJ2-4	ASSQEAAKNIQY
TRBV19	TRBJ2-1	ASRGLRGHYNEQF
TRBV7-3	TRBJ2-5	ASSTVAGGPPETQY
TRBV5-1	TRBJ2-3	ASRSTSGTTFTDTQY
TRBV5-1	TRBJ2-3	ASRLLTSVDTQY
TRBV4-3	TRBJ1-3	ASSPGQGTGNTIY
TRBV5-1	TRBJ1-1	ATQLPRAF
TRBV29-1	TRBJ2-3	SVRRIRADTQY
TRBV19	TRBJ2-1	ASRSGAKRNEQF
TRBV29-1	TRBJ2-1	SVEDAPRSYNEQF
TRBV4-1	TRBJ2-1	ASTERPGQGRDEQF
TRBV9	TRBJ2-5	ASSPPQRGGGETQY
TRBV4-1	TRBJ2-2	ASSQVGFNTGELF
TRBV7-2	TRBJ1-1	ASTLRTGTEAF
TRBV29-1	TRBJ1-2	SVEFGGALYGYT
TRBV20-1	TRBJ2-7	SAPLGASGRYEQY
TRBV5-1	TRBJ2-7	ASSLETGGPYEQY
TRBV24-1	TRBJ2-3	ATRGTSTDTQY
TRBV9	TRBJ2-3	ASSTRPSGGGTDTQY
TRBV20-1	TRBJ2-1	SQDRSSYNEQF
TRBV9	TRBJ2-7	ASSPGRRPYEQY